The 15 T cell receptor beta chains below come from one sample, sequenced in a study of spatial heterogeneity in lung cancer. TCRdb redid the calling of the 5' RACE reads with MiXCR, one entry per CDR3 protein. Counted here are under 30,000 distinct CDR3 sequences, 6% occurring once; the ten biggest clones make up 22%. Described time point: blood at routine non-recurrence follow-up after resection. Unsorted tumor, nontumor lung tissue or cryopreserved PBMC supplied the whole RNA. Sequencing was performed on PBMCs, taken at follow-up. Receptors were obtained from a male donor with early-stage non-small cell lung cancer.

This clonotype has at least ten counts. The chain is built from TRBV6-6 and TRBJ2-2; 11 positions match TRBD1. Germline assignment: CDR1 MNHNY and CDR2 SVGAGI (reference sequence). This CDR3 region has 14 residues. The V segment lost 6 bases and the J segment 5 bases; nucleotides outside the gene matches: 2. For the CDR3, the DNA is TGTGCCAGCAGGGGACAGGGGGTAACCGGGGAGCTGTTTTTT. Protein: CASRGQGVTGELFF.

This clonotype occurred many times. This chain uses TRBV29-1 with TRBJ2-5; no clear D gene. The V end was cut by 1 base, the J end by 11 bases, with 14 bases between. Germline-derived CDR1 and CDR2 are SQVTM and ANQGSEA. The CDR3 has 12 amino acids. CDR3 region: CSVEAPPKGQYF. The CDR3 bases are TGCAGCGTTGAAGCCCCTCCAAAAGGGCAGTACTTC.

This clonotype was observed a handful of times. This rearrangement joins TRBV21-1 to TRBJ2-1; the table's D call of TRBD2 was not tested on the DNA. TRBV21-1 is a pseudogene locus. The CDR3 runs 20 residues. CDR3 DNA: TGTGCCAGCAGCAAAGCGCTTCCTAGCGGGGGGGCCAAAAGACACTATGAGCAGTTCTTC. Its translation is CASSKALPSGGAKRHYEQFF.

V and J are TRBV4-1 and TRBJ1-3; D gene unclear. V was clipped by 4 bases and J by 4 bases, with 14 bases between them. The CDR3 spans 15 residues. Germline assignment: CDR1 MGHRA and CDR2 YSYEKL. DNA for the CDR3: TGCGCCAGCAGCCTCGGGGTTCAGACGGGAAACACCATATATTTT. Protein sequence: CASSLGVQTGNTIYF.

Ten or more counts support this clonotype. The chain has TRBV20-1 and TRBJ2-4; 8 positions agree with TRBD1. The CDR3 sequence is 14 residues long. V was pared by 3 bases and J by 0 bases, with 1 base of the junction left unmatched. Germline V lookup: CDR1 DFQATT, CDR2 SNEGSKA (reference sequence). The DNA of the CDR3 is TGCAGTGCTAGCAGGGGGCTAGCCAAAAACATTCAGTACTTC. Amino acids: CSASRGLAKNIQYF.

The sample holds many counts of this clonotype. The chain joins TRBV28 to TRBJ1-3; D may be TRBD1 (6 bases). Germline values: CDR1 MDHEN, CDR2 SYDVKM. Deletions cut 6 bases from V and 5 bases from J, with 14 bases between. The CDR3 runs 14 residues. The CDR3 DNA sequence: TGTGCCAGCAGCCTCGGGACACCCAGAAACACCATATATTTT. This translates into CASSLGTPRNTIYF.

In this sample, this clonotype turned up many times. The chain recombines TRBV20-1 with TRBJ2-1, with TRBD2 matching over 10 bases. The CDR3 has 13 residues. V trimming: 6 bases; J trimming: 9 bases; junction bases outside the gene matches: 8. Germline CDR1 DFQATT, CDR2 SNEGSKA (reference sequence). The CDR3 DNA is TGCAGTGCCAGACCTAGCGGGAGAAGTGAGCAGTTCTTC. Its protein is CSARPSGRSEQFF.

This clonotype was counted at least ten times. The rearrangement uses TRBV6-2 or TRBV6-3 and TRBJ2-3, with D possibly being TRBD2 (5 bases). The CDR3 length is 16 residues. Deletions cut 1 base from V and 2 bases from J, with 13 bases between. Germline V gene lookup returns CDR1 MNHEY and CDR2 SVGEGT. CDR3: CASSYLVGEYTDTQYF. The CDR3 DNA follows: TGTGCCAGCAGTTACTTGGTGGGAGAATACACAGATACGCAGTATTTT.

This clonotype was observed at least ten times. CDR3 region: CASSQGGQRRTDTQYF. DNA for the CDR3: TGTGCCAGCAGCCAAGGGGGTCAGCGGCGCACAGATACGCAGTATTTT. V usage is TRBV3-1 and J usage is TRBJ2-3, with D possibly matching TRBD2 (5 bases). The V gene's germline CDR1 is LGHDT and CDR2 YNNKEL (reference sequence). This CDR3 has 16 amino acids. V lost 1 base and J lost 1, with 12 bases in between.

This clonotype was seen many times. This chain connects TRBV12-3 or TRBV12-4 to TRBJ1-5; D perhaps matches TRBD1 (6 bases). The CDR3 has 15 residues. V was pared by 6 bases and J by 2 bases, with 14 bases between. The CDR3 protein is CASRYREIGNQPQHF. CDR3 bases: TGTGCCAGCAGATACAGGGAAATCGGCAATCAGCCCCAGCATTTT.

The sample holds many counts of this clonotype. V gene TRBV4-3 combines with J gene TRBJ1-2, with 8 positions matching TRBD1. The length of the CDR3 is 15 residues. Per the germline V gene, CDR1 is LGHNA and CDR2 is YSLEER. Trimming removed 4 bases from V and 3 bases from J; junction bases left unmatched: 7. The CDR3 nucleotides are TGCGCCAGCAGCCCGGCAGACAGGGGCGACTATGGCTACACCTTC. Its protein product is CASSPADRGDYGYTF.

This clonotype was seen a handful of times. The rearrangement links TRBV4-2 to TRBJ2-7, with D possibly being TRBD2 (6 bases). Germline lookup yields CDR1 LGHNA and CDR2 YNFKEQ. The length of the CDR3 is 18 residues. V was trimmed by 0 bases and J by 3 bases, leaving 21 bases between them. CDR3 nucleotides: TGTGCCAGCAGCCAAGAAAGGGTTGGAGGGACTGTTCTCTACGAGCAGTACTTC. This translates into CASSQERVGGTVLYEQYF.

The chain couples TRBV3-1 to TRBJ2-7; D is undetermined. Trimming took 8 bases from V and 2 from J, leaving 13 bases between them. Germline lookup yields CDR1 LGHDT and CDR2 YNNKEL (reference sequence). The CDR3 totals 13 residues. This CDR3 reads CASCRGTTYEQYF. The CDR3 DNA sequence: TGTGCCAGCTGCCGAGGAACCACCTACGAGCAGTACTTC.

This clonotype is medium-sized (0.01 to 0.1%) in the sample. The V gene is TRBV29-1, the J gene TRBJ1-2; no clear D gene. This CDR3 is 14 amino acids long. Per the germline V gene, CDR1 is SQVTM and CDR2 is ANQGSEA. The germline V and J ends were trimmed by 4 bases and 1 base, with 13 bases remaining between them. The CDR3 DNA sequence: TGCAGCGTTGTGGGAGGAGGCGATAACTATGGCTACACCTTC. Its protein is CSVVGGGDNYGYTF.

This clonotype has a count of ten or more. CDR3 in amino acids: CASSLPGKTEAFF. The DNA of the CDR3 is TGTGCCAGCAGCTTACCGGGAAAAACTGAAGCTTTCTTT. V and J are TRBV11-1 and TRBJ1-1; D unclear. Trimming cost V 2 bases and J 5 bases, with 9 bases left between them. Germline V lookup: CDR1 SGHAT, CDR2 FQDESV (reference sequence). The CDR3 has 13 amino acids.